One sample yielded the 5 T cell receptor beta chains listed below, sequenced in a study of T cell responses to AZD1222 COVID-19 vaccine (dated by TCRdb to about 2021). This specimen's time point label, interpreted: baseline before first vaccination. Libraries came from the immunoSEQ multiplex PCR assay. In TCRdb, the immuneACCESS table is reduced to in-frame sequences with V and J assigned. These tables do not hold every clone; where another copy was compared, an unresolved V gene accounts for under half, and the others remain unexplained. For this sample there are 120,000 or so clones; approximately 83% appear just once. Jointly, the top ten make up 1.5% to 2% of the sample. Sequenced material: peripheral blood, taken on day 0 of AZD1222 vaccination. Source of these receptors: an adult in good health.

V is TRBV11-2 and J is TRBJ2-3, with D uncertain. Germline CDR1 reads SGHAT; CDR2 reads FQNNGV. Trimming took 3 bases from V and 0 from J, leaving 7 bases between them. This CDR3 comprises 14 residues. The DNA for the CDR3 is TGTGCCAGCAGCTTCGGAGATAGCACAGATACGCAGTATTTT. As protein: CASSFGDSTDTQYF.

The J gene is TRBJ1-5, the V gene TRBV15; perhaps TRBD1 as D (6 bases). The V gene lost 4 bases and the J gene lost 2 bases, with 9 bases spanning the gap. The CDR3 is made up of 14 amino acids. Germline V CDR1 and CDR2: LNHNV, YYDKDF (reference sequence). CDR3 residues: CATSTRQGNQPQHF. The CDR3 DNA sequence: TGTGCCACCAGCACCCGACAGGGCAATCAGCCCCAGCATTTT.

The rearrangement links TRBV11-3 to TRBJ1-1; 8 bases map to TRBD1. The V and J ends lost 0 bases and 3 bases, in that order; junction bases with no gene match: 6. Germline lookup yields CDR1 SGHNT and CDR2 YENEEA. This CDR3 comprises 16 residues. The CDR3 DNA follows: TGTGCCAGCAGCTTAGATGGACGACAGGGGTACACTGAAGCTTTCTTT. Its translation is CASSLDGRQGYTEAFF.

The chain recombines TRBV5-1 with TRBJ2-5; 8 nucleotides line up with TRBD2. J was trimmed by 4 bases and V by 1 base; bases with no gene match: 18. This CDR3 has 19 residues. Germline V gene lookup returns CDR1 SGHRS and CDR2 YFSETQ. CDR3 DNA: TGCGCCAGCAGCTTGTTTGGGTCAAGCGGGGGAGGAGGGAGAGAGACCCAGTACTTC. This encodes CASSLFGSSGGGGRETQYF.

The chain combines TRBV7-3 with TRBJ1-1, with TRBD1 identical over 7 bases. Germline CDR1 reads SGHTA; CDR2 reads FQGTGA. The CDR3 is 14 residues long. V was clipped by 4 bases and J by 3 bases; unmatched bases: 5. The CDR3 region is CASSSGQSHTEAFF. The CDR3 coding sequence is TGTGCCAGCAGCTCGGGACAGTCACACACTGAAGCTTTCTTT.